These 24 T cell receptor beta chains share one sample of origin, sequenced in a study of tumor-infiltrating lymphocytes in primary liver carcinoma. Germline DNA was also extracted, with blood RNA taken from unsorted whole blood. A constant-region primer primed TCR beta cDNA synthesis from 500 to 550 ng of total RNA. Three rounds of nested multiplex PCR with slightly modified ARM-PCR produced TCR beta libraries. Two initial PCR rounds of roughly 10 cycles each paired TRBV1-TRBV30 forward primers with a C-beta reverse primer. TCRdb re-called the multiplex PCR reads through MiXCR, storing one row per CDR3 protein. Here the sample spans approximately 330,000 distinct CDR3 sequences, around 60% being singletons. Material for sequencing was peripheral blood. The receptors were gathered from a middle-aged man with primary liver carcinoma and hepatitis B virus infection.

Comments on this clonotype: This may arise from a read error, as a much more abundant clone is one base away. The chain combines TRBV4-2 with TRBJ1-3; 9 bases agree with TRBD1. This CDR3 is 17 amino acids long. Germline CDR1 LGHNA, CDR2 YNFKEQ. CDR3 protein: CASSQGTGASSGNTMYF. CDR3 in DNA: TGTGCCAGCAGCCAAGGGACAGGGGCGAGCTCTGGAAACACCATGTATTTT.

About this clonotype itself: This may be a read error, as it is one base from a much larger clone. The chain has TRBV6-2 or TRBV6-3 and TRBJ2-1; D may correspond to TRBD1 or TRBD2 (5 bases each). The CDR3 runs to 16 residues. CDR1 is MNHEY, CDR2 SVGEGT, per germline. The V end lost 6 bases, the J end lost 9 bases, and 24 bases lay between the germline ends. CDR3 residues: CASSEAGRKLSGEQFF. As DNA, the CDR3 is TGTGCCAGCAGCGAAGCAGGGAGAAAACTTAGTGGTGAGCAGTTCTTC.

The chain recombines TRBV6-6 with TRBJ2-5, with D possibly being TRBD2 (6 bases). The CDR3 consists of 13 residues. The germline CDR1 and CDR2 sequences are MNHNY and SVGAGI (reference sequence). Trimming took 1 base from V and 5 from J, leaving 8 bases between them. CDR3 protein: CASSYLEGETQYF. CDR3 in DNA: TGTGCCAGCAGTTACTTGGAGGGGGAGACCCAGTACTTC.

This clonotype was counted a few times. This chain links TRBV28 with TRBJ2-2; D is undetermined. Germline V gene sequence: CDR1 MDHEN, CDR2 SYDVKM. V lost 7 bases and J lost 6, with 12 bases in between. This CDR3 spans 13 amino acids. The CDR3 sequence is CASTVVTPGELFF. The CDR3 DNA sequence: TGTGCCAGCACCGTCGTCACCCCCGGGGAGCTGTTTTTT.

On this clonotype: A read error may explain this, as a much larger clone is one base away. This chain uses TRBV6-5 with TRBJ2-1, with TRBD1 identical over 10 bases. CDR1 and CDR2 (germline): MNHEY, SVGAGI. The CDR3 runs 14 residues. CDR3 residues: CASSLDRGDNGQFF. The CDR3 DNA reads TGTGCCAGCAGTTTGGACAGGGGGGATAATGGGCAGTTCTTC.

Comment on this clonotype: Because the CDR3 is missing its conserved closing phenylalanine or tryptophan, this is likely a read error. The V and J genes are TRBV11-2 and TRBJ2-2, with D possibly being TRBD1 (7 bases). Germline CDR1 and CDR2: SGHAT and FQNNGV. The CDR3 contains 16 residues. The CDR3 is CASSLAGRGNTGGLFS. The CDR3 DNA sequence: TGTGCCAGCAGCTTAGCGGGCAGGGGGAACACCGGGGGGCTGTTTTCT.

This clonotype was picked up many times. The chain combines TRBV5-6 with TRBJ1-1; no definite D call. This CDR3 is built from 13 residues. CDR1 and CDR2 from the germline V gene are SGHDT and YYEEEE. Trimming shortened V by 3 bases and J by 4 bases, and 10 bases separated the two germline ends. The CDR3 region is CASSSGWATEAFF. The CDR3 nucleotides are TGTGCCAGCAGCTCCGGCTGGGCCACTGAAGCTTTCTTT.

Points on this clonotype: The junction departs from germline at one end; a sequencing error may be responsible. This chain links TRBV11-3 with TRBJ2-2; TRBD2 matches 10 bases. Germline V gives CDR1 SGHNT, CDR2 YENEEA. This CDR3 contains 16 residues. CDR3 protein: CASSPRTSGLTGEPFF. CDR3 bases: TGTGCTAGCAGCCCTCGGACTAGCGGACTCACCGGGGAGCCGTTTTTT.

In regard to this clonotype: This may stem from a read error, because a much larger clone lies one nucleotide away. The rearrangement uses TRBV6-6 and TRBJ2-7, with D possibly matching TRBD1 (6 bases). This CDR3 has 15 residues. Germline values: CDR1 MNHNY, CDR2 SVGAGI (reference sequence). CDR3 in amino acids: CASNYLDRVGHEQYF. CDR3 nucleotides: TGTGCCAGCAATTACCTGGACAGAGTAGGCCACGAGCAGTACTTC.

The CDR3 loop reads CASSLDLIVSYEQYF. In DNA form, the CDR3 reads TGTGCCAGCAGCTTAGATCTGATAGTCTCCTACGAGCAGTACTTC. V gene TRBV11-2 combines with J gene TRBJ2-7; D is undetermined. Trimming shortened V by 0 bases and J by 0 bases, and 9 bases separated the two germline ends. The CDR3 contains 15 residues. Germline V gene lookup returns CDR1 SGHAT and CDR2 FQNNGV. Full variable domain (remainder filled in from reference TRBV11-2 and TRBJ2-7): EAGVAQSPRYKIIEKRQSVAFWCNPISGHATLYWYQQILGQGPKLLIQFQNNGVVDDSQLPKDRFSAERLKGVDSTLKIQPAKLEDSAVYLCASSLDLIVSYEQYFGPGTRLTVT.

Of note for this clonotype: This may be a read error, as it is one base from a much larger clone. Here the CDR3 reads CASSQKRGRNHPQHF. The CDR3 nucleotides are TGCGCCAGCAGCCAAAAAAGAGGGAGGAATCATCCCCAGCATTTT. The chain recombines TRBV4-1 with TRBJ1-5; D remains ambiguous. Germline CDR1 is MGHRA and CDR2 is YSYEKL. This CDR3 comprises 15 residues.

CDR3 amino acids: CARSRQGYEQYF. The CDR3 DNA reads as TGTGCCAGGAGTCGACAGGGCTACGAGCAGTACTTC. The rearrangement links TRBV6-6 to TRBJ2-7; 7 nucleotides line up with TRBD1. The V gene end was trimmed by 9 bases and the J gene end by 3 bases; junction bases not matched to a gene: 5. CDR1 is MNHNY and CDR2 is SVGAGI in the germline V gene (reference sequence). This CDR3 has 12 residues.

This clonotype was seen more than once but under ten times. Lacking the conserved final phenylalanine or tryptophan, this CDR3 likely reflects a read error. No DNA is shown, since the ends of the CDR3 on it are uncertain; the CDR3 is the one TCRdb lists. This chain uses TRBV30 with TRBJ2-3; the D call TRBD2 from the table was never checked on the DNA. Germline V gene sequence: CDR1 GTSNPN, CDR2 SVGIG (reference sequence). With termini counted, the CDR3 has 9 amino acids. CDR3 amino acids: CAWSPLLAS.

In the case of this clonotype: At one of its ends the junction is not consistent with the germline gene, which may arise from a read error. J is TRBJ2-7 and V is TRBV11-2; D not certain. This CDR3 has 12 residues. Germline CDR1 is SGHAT and CDR2 is FQNNGV. CDR3 loop: CDSNLSGGEQYF. CDR3 DNA: TGTGACAGCAACCTCTCCGGTGGGGAGCAGTACTTC.

The rearrangement joins TRBV6-5 to TRBJ1-2; D is ambiguous. The CDR3 loop spans 15 amino acids. V was shortened by 6 bases and J by 0 bases, with 14 bases between the two germline ends. Germline values: CDR1 MNHEY, CDR2 SVGAGI. The CDR3 DNA is TGTGCCAGCAGGCACGTATGGGAAGCTAACTATGGCTACACCTTC. This encodes CASRHVWEANYGYTF.

This clonotype is a singleton in its sample. One junction end does not reproduce the germline sequence, and a read error may be involved. This rearrangement joins TRBV11-2 to TRBJ2-7, with D uncertain. Germline V gives CDR1 SGHAT, CDR2 FQNNGV. There are 12 residues in the CDR3. CDR3: CASSRKVYEQCF. For the CDR3, the DNA is TGTGCCAGCAGCCGAAAGGTCTACGAGCAGTGCTTC.

The V gene is TRBV29-1, the J gene TRBJ2-3; D may be TRBD1 (6 bases). V was clipped by 7 bases and J by 3 bases, with 14 bases between them. Looked up from germline, CDR1 is SQVTM and CDR2 is ANQGSEA. The CDR3 has 13 residues. This CDR3 reads CSAPRGGTDTQYF. The CDR3 DNA follows: TGCAGCGCTCCCAGGGGTGGGACAGATACGCAGTATTTT.

With respect to this clonotype: Possible read error: a much larger clone is one base away. The J gene is TRBJ2-1, the V gene TRBV6-6; 10 bases align to TRBD1. The germline CDR1 and CDR2 sequences are MNHNY and SVGAGI (reference sequence). V shed 1 base, J shed 5 bases, and the junction held 14 bases outside the gene matches. The CDR3 totals 19 residues. The CDR3 spells CASSYWMGQGSPINNEQFF. Written as DNA, the CDR3 is TGTGCCAGCAGTTACTGGATGGGACAGGGGTCCCCGATCAACAATGAGCAGTTCTTC.

Regarding this clonotype: A junction end diverges from the germline sequence, so it may reflect a read error. The CDR3 loop is CASSTQGRVPFF. In DNA form, the CDR3 reads TGTGCAAGCAGTACACAGGGCAGGGTCCCTTTCTTT. The genes are TRBV11-2 and TRBJ1-1; tentative D call: TRBD1 (6 bases). The germline gives CDR1 SGHAT, CDR2 FQNNGV. This CDR3 is 12 amino acids long. The full variable domain, completed using reference TRBV11-2 and TRBJ1-1, is EAGVAQSPRYKIIEKRQSVAFWCNPISGHATLYWYQQILGQGPKLLIQFQNNGVVDDSQLPKDRFSAERLKGVDSTLKIQPAKLEDSAVYLCASSTQGRVPFFGQGTRLTVV.

As regards this clonotype: A much larger clone differs from this one at a single base, so this may be a read error. This chain links TRBV10-3 with TRBJ2-2; possibly TRBD2 for D (7 bases). Trimming pared 5 bases from V and 5 bases from J, leaving 18 bases between. Germline V gene lookup returns CDR1 ENHRY and CDR2 SYGVKD. The CDR3 contains 16 residues. The CDR3 reads CAISPRGAGSTGELFF. The CDR3 nucleotides are TGTGCCATCAGTCCTCGGGGGGCAGGGTCAACCGGGGAGCTGTTTTTT.

J is TRBJ1-1 and V is TRBV29-1; a possible D gene is TRBD1 (6 bases). CDR3 size: 11 residues. Between the trimmed V and J ends, which lost 5 bases and 11 bases, there was a span of 15 bases. Germline V gene sequence: CDR1 SQVTM, CDR2 ANQGSEA. CDR3 amino acids: CSVSPGGRAFF. CDR3 sequence (DNA): TGCAGCGTTTCGCCCGGGGGCCGGGCTTTCTTT. The whole variable domain, filled in from reference TRBV29-1 and TRBJ1-1, reads SAVISQKPSRDICQRGTSLTIQCQVDSQVTMMFWYRQQPGQSLTLIATANQGSEATYESGFVIDKFPISRPNLTFSTLTVSNMSPEDSSIYLCSVSPGGRAFFGQGTRLTVV.

V and J are TRBV6-2 or TRBV6-3 and TRBJ1-1, with TRBD1 as a possible D gene (6 bases). The CDR3 sequence is 17 residues long. Trimming removed 1 base at V and 3 bases at J, with 18 bases between. The germline gives CDR1 MNHEY, CDR2 SVGEGT. The CDR3 region is CASSYYIRGRKDTEAFF. CDR3 nucleotides: TGTGCCAGCAGTTACTATATTCGGGGGCGGAAGGACACTGAAGCTTTCTTT.

Turning to this clonotype: One end of the junction varies from germline; a read error may be responsible. The rearrangement uses TRBV12-3 or TRBV12-4 and TRBJ2-7; the match to TRBD2 covers 10 bases. This CDR3 has 15 amino acids. Here the CDR3 reads CASTLVAGGGYEQYF. CDR3 nucleotides: TGTGCCAGCACTTTAGTAGCGGGAGGTGGGTACGAGCAGTACTTC.

The J gene is TRBJ2-2, the V gene TRBV30; D assignment may be TRBD1 or TRBD2 (5 bases each). Trimming pared 5 bases from V and 1 base from J, leaving 11 bases between. CDR3 length: 14 amino acids. Germline CDR1 reads GTSNPN; CDR2 reads SVGIG (reference sequence). As DNA, the CDR3 is TGTGCCTGGCCCGGGACCATGAACACCGGGGAGCTGTTTTTT. Its protein product is CAWPGTMNTGELFF.